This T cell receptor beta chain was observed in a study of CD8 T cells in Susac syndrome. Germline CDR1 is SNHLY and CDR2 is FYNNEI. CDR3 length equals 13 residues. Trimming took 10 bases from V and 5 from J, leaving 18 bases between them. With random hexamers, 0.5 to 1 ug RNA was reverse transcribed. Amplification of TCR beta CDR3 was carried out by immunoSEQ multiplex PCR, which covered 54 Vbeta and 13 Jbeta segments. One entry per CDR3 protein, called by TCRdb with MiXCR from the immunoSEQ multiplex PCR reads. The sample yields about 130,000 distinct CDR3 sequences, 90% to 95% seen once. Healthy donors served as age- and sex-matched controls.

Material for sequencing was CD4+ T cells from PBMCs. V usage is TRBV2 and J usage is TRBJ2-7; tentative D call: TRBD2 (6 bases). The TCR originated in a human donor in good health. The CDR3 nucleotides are TGTGCCACCCGGGCGGGACTCACGAACGAGCAGTACTTC. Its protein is CATRAGLTNEQYF. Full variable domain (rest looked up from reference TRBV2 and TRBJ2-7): EPEVTQTPSHQVTQMGQEVILRCVPISNHLYFYWYRQILGQKVEFLVSFYNNEISEKSEIFDDQFSVERPDGSNFTLKIRSTKLEDSAMYFCATRAGLTNEQYFGPGTRLTVT.